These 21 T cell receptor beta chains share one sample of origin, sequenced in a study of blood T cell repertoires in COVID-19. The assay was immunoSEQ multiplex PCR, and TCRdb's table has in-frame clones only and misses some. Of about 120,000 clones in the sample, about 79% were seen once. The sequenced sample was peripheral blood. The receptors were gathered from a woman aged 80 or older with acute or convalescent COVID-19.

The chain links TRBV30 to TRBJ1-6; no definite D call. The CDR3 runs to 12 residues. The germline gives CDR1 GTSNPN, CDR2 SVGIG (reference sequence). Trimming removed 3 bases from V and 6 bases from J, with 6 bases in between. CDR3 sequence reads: CAWRQFNSPLHF. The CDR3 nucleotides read TGTGCCTGGAGACAGTTTAATTCACCCCTCCACTTT.

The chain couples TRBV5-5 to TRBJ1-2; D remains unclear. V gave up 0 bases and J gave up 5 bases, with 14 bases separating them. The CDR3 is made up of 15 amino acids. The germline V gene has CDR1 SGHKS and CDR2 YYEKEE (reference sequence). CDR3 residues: CASSLDVSYSYGYTF. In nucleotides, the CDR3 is TGTGCCAGCAGCTTGGACGTATCCTATTCTTATGGCTACACCTTC.

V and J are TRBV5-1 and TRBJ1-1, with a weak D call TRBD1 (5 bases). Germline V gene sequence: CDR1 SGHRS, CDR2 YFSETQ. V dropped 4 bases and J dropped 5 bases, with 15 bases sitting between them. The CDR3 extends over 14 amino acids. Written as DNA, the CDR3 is TGCGCCAGCAGCCAGGACGGACAAATGACTGAAGCTTTCTTT. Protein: CASSQDGQMTEAFF. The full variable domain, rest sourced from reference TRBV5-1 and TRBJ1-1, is KAGVTQTPRYLIKTRGQQVTLSCSPISGHRSVSWYQQTPGQGLQFLFEYFSETQRNKGNFPGRFSGRQFSNSRSEMNVSTLELGDSALYLCASSQDGQMTEAFFGQGTRLTVV.

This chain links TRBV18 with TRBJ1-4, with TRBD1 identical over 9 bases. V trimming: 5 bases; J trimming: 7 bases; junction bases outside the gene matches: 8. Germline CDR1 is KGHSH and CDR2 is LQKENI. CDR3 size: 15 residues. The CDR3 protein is CASSSPDRGSEKLFF. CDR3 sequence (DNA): TGTGCCAGCTCATCTCCCGACAGGGGGTCTGAAAAACTGTTTTTT.

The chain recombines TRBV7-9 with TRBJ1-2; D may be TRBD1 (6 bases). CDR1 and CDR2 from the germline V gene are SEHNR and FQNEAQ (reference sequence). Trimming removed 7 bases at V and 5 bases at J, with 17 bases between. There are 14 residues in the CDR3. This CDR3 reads CASTLFAQGYGYTF. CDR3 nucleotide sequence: TGTGCCAGCACCCTTTTCGCCCAGGGGTATGGCTACACCTTC.

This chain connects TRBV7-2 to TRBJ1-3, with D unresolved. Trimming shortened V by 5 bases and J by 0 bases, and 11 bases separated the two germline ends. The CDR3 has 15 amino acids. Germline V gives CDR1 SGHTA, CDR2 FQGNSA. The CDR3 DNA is TGTGCCAGCAGCCCGGCGGGTTACTCTGGAAACACCATATATTTT. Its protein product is CASSPAGYSGNTIYF.

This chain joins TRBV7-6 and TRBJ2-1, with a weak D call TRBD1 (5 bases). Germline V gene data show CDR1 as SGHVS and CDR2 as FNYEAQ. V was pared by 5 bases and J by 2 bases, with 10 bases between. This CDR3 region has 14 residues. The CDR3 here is CASSPTGTYNEQFF. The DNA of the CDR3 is TGTGCCAGCAGCCCCACAGGAACCTACAATGAGCAGTTCTTC.

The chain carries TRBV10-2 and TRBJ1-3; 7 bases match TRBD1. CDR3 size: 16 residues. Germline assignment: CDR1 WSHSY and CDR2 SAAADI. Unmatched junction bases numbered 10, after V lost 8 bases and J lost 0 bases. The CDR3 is CASQDRLHSSGNTIYF. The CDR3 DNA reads TGCGCCAGCCAGGACAGGCTTCATAGCTCTGGAAACACCATATATTTT.

The CDR3 region is CSASLSDTQYF. In DNA form, the CDR3 reads TGCAGTGCTAGTCTGTCAGATACGCAGTATTTT. This rearrangement joins TRBV20-1 to TRBJ2-3; no clear D. This CDR3 has 11 residues. Looked up from germline, CDR1 is DFQATT and CDR2 is SNEGSKA (reference sequence). The V gene lost 3 bases and the J gene lost 4 bases, with 5 bases spanning the gap.

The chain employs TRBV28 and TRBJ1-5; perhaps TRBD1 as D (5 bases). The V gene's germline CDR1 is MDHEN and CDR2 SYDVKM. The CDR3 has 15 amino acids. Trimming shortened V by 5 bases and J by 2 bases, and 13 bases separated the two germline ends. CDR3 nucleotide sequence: TGTGCCAGCAGTACCCGTCAGGGTGGCAATCAGCCCCAGCATTTT. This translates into CASSTRQGGNQPQHF. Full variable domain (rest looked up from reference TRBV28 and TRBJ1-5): DVKVTQSSRYLVKRTGEKVFLECVQDMDHENMFWYRQDPGLGLRLIYFSYDVKMKEKGDIPEGYSVSREKKERFSLILESASTNQTSMYLCASSTRQGGNQPQHFGDGTRLSIL.

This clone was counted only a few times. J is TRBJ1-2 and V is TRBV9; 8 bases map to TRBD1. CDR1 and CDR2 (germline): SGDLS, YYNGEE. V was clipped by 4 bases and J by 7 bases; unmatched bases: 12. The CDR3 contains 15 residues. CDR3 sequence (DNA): TGTGCCAGCAGCCCTCGGGACAGGAGGTTTAGTGGCTACACCTTC. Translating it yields CASSPRDRRFSGYTF.

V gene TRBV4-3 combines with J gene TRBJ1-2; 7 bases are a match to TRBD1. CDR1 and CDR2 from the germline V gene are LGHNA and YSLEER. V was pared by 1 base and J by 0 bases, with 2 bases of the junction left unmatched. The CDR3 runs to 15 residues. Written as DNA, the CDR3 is TGCGCCAGCAGCCAAGGGGACAGAGCTAACTATGGCTACACCTTC. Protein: CASSQGDRANYGYTF.

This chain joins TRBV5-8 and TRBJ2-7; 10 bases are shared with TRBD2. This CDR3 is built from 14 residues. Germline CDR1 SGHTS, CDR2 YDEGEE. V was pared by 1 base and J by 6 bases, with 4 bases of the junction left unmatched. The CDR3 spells CASSLLAGGGEQYF. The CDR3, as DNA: TGTGCCAGCAGCTTGTTAGCGGGAGGAGGCGAGCAGTACTTC.

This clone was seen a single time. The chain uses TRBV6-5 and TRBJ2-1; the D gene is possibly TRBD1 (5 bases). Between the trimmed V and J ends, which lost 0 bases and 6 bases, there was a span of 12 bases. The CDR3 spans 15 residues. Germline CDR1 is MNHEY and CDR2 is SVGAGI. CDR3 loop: CASSYSRQGSNEQFF. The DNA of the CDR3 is TGTGCCAGCAGTTACTCGAGGCAGGGTAGCAATGAGCAGTTCTTC.

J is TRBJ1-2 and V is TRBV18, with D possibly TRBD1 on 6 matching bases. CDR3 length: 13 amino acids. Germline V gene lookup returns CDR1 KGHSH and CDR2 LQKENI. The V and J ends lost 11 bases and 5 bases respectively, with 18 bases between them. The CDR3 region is CASSGGREYGYTF. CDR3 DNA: TGTGCCTCTTCGGGGGGGCGCGAGTATGGCTACACCTTC. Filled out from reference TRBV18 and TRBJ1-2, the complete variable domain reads NAGVMQNPRHLVRRRGQEARLRCSPMKGHSHVYWYRQLPEEGLKFMVYLQKENIIDESGMPKERFSAEFPKEGPSILRIQQVVRGDSAAYFCASSGGREYGYTFGSGTRLTVV.

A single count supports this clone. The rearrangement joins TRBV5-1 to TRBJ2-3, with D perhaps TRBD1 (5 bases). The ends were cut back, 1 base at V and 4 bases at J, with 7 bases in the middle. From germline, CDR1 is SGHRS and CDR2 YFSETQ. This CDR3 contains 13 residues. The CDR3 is CASSLLGADTQYF. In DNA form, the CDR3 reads TGCGCCAGCAGCTTGTTAGGGGCAGATACGCAGTATTTT.

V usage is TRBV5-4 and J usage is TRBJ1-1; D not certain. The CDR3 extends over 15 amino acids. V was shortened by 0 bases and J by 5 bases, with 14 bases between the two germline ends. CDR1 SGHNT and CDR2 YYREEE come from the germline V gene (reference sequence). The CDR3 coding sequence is TGTGCCAGCAGCTTGGGTTTTCGAGGTGGGACTGAAGCTTTCTTT. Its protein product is CASSLGFRGGTEAFF.

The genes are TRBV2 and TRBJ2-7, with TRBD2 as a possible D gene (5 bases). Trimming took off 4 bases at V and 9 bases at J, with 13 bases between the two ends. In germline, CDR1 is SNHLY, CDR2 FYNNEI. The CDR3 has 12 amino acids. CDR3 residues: CASSVDKRTQYF. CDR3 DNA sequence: TGTGCCAGCAGTGTTGACAAGCGGACGCAGTACTTC.

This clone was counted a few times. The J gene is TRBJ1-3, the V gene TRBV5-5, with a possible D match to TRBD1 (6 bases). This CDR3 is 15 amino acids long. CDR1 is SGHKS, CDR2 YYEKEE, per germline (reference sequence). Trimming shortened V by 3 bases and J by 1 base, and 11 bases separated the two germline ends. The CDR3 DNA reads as TGTGCCAGCAGCTCCTTACAGGGTTCTGGAAACACCATATATTTT. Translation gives CASSSLQGSGNTIYF.

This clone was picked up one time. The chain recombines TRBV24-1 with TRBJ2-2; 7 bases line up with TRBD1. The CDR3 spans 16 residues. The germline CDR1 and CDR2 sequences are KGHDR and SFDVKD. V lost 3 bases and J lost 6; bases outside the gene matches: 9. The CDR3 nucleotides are TGTGCCACCAGTGATACCCCGGACAGGTCTCCCGGGGAGCTGTTTTTT. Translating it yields CATSDTPDRSPGELFF.

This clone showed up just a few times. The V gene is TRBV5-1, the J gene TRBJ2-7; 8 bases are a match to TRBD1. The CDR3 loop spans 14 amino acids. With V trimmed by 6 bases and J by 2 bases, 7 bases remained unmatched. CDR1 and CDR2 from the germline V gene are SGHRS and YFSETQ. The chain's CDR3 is CASTSQGAAYEQYF. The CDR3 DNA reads TGCGCCAGCACCTCCCAGGGGGCCGCCTACGAGCAGTACTTC.